The 17 T cell receptor beta chains below come from one sample, sequenced in a study of cytomegalovirus exposure and HLA in healthy donors. Both 60 Vbeta primers and 13 Jbeta primers went into the PCR. TCRdb keeps only in-frame clones here, not all; method: immunoSEQ multiplex PCR. The table records over 150,000 clones, over 65% of them present only once. Material: PBMCs. All receptors come from a boy aged 2 to 9 in good health and CMV-seronegative.

This clone has a handful of counts. The rearrangement links TRBV6-6 to TRBJ1-1; D is undetermined. V gave up 2 bases and J gave up 1 base, with 11 bases separating them. Germline assignment: CDR1 MNHNY and CDR2 SVGAGI (reference sequence). This CDR3 is built from 15 residues. This CDR3 is CASSYGVTSNTEAFF. The CDR3 DNA sequence: TGTGCCAGCAGTTACGGTGTCACATCGAACACTGAAGCTTTCTTT.

This rearrangement joins TRBV5-6 to TRBJ1-4; possibly TRBD1 for D (6 bases). The CDR3 length is 18 residues. V was shortened by 3 bases and J by 3 bases, with 21 bases between the two germline ends. Germline values: CDR1 SGHDT, CDR2 YYEEEE. The CDR3 DNA sequence: TGTGCCAGCAGCTCAATACGAAATCGACAGGTATCTAATGAAAAACTGTTTTTT. As protein: CASSSIRNRQVSNEKLFF.

The chain employs TRBV7-3 and TRBJ2-1; 7 bases align to TRBD1. The V and J ends lost 5 bases and 4 bases, in that order; junction bases with no gene match: 5. Germline V lookup: CDR1 SGHTA, CDR2 FQGTGA. This CDR3 region has 14 residues. CDR3 region: CASSHGTVYNEQFF. Here the CDR3 DNA reads TGTGCCAGCAGCCACGGGACAGTGTACAATGAGCAGTTCTTC.

The gene calls are TRBV7-9 and TRBJ1-5, with TRBD1 identical over 7 bases. From germline, CDR1 is SEHNR and CDR2 FQNEAQ (reference sequence). V lost 5 bases to trimming and J lost 7 bases; unmatched junction nucleotides: 2. The CDR3 is 12 residues long. The CDR3 sequence: CASSLGQQPQHF. In DNA, the CDR3 is TGTGCCAGCAGCCTGGGACAGCAGCCCCAGCATTTT. The full variable domain, with the rest looked up from reference TRBV7-9 and TRBJ1-5, is DTGVSQNPRHKITKRGQNVTFRCDPISEHNRLYWYRQTLGQGPEFLTYFQNEAQLEKSRLLSDRFSAERPKGSFSTLEIQRTEQGDSAMYLCASSLGQQPQHFGDGTRLSIL.

V gene TRBV6-1 combines with J gene TRBJ2-1; 8 nucleotides align to TRBD2. V was pared by 8 bases and J by 1 base, with 7 bases of the junction left unmatched. Germline V CDR1 and CDR2: MNHNS, SASEGT. The CDR3 runs to 15 residues. The CDR3 bases are TGTGCCAGCCGGGGGGGGGCACGATCCTACAATGAGCAGTTCTTC. This sequence encodes CASRGGARSYNEQFF.

The chain links TRBV7-3 to TRBJ1-4, with D perhaps TRBD1 (6 bases). Trimming cost V 3 bases and J 16 bases, with 18 bases left between them. The CDR3 spans 13 residues. Germline-derived CDR1 and CDR2 are SGHTA and FQGTGA. This chain's CDR3 is CASSFEGGGAGFF. The CDR3 bases are TGTGCCAGCAGCTTCGAGGGTGGGGGGGCCGGGTTTTTT.

This rearrangement joins TRBV5-1 to TRBJ1-1; D is possibly TRBD1 (5 bases). Germline V gene data show CDR1 as SGHRS and CDR2 as YFSETQ. The ends were cut back, 0 bases at V and 4 bases at J, with 16 bases in the middle. The CDR3 is made up of 16 amino acids. As DNA, the CDR3 is TGCGCCAGCAGCTTGGATCAGTGGGGCGGCGGCACTGAAGCTTTCTTT. Its protein is CASSLDQWGGGTEAFF.

The table lists this clone with a few counts. The J gene is TRBJ2-5, the V gene TRBV4-3; no clear D gene. Trimming shortened V by 4 bases and J by 5 bases, and 11 bases separated the two germline ends. The V gene's germline CDR1 is LGHNA and CDR2 YSLEER. The CDR3 consists of 13 residues. CDR3 protein: CASSRLVWETQYF. DNA for the CDR3: TGCGCCAGCAGCCGGCTGGTGTGGGAGACCCAGTACTTC.

Only one count was recorded for this clone. The J gene is TRBJ2-2, the V gene TRBV7-9; 7 bases align to TRBD2. The CDR3 extends over 15 amino acids. Per germline, CDR1 SEHNR and CDR2 FQNEAQ (reference sequence). V was pared by 0 bases and J by 7 bases, with 5 bases of the junction left unmatched. CDR3 protein: CASSLALARGGELFF. In DNA, the CDR3 is TGTGCCAGCAGCTTAGCACTAGCGAGAGGCGGGGAGCTGTTTTTT. The whole variable domain, filled in from reference TRBV7-9 and TRBJ2-2, reads DTGVSQNPRHKITKRGQNVTFRCDPISEHNRLYWYRQTLGQGPEFLTYFQNEAQLEKSRLLSDRFSAERPKGSFSTLEIQRTEQGDSAMYLCASSLALARGGELFFGEGSRLTVL.

The chain is built from TRBV7-9 and TRBJ2-7; 7 nucleotides agree with TRBD1. The CDR3 is 15 amino acids. With 1 base clipped from V and 1 base from J, the junction kept 4 bases outside the gene matches. Germline V gene data show CDR1 as SEHNR and CDR2 as FQNEAQ (reference sequence). In nucleotides, the CDR3 is TGTGCCAGCAGCTTAGGTTCAGGGGGATCCTACGAGCAGTACTTC. Translating it yields CASSLGSGGSYEQYF.

The chain joins TRBV10-3 to TRBJ1-3, with a weak D call TRBD1 (5 bases). The CDR3 contains 17 residues. V shed 4 bases and J shed 0 bases, with 16 bases lying between them. Germline V lookup: CDR1 ENHRY, CDR2 SYGVKD. The CDR3, as DNA: TGTGCCATCAGTGCGACGGGACTCAAATTCTCTGGAAACACCATATATTTT. Amino acids: CAISATGLKFSGNTIYF.

J is TRBJ2-7 and V is TRBV19; D call uncertain. CDR3 length equals 14 residues. Germline CDR1 is LNHDA and CDR2 is SQIVND (reference sequence). Trimming stripped 0 bases from V and 2 bases from J, with 8 bases between. CDR3 nucleotide sequence: TGTGCCAGTAGTATAGATCTCGAGACCTACGAGCAGTACTTC. As protein: CASSIDLETYEQYF.

V usage is TRBV5-4 and J usage is TRBJ2-3; 9 nucleotides line up with TRBD1. CDR3 length: 14 amino acids. Germline trimming cut 2 bases from V and 7 bases from J; bases unmatched to any gene: 5. Germline V gene sequence: CDR1 SGHNT, CDR2 YYREEE (reference sequence). CDR3 residues: CASSLPGQGYTQYF. For the CDR3, the DNA is TGTGCCAGCAGCTTACCGGGACAGGGTTATACGCAGTATTTT.

This clone was recorded a few times. This chain connects TRBV6-5 to TRBJ1-2; the match to TRBD1 covers 7 bases. This CDR3 contains 13 residues. After removal of 4 bases from V and 6 bases from J, the junction contained 5 bases not matched to a gene. Germline V gene data show CDR1 as MNHEY and CDR2 as SVGAGI. CDR3 sequence (DNA): TGTGCCAGCAGTTCACAGGGGTTCCATGGCTACACCTTC. This codes for CASSSQGFHGYTF.

For this clone: Other DNA sequences within the sample encode an identical CDR3. The chain has TRBV9 and TRBJ2-3; 9 nucleotides line up with TRBD2. The CDR3 loop spans 16 amino acids. From germline, CDR1 is SGDLS and CDR2 YYNGEE. J was trimmed by 4 bases and V by 0 bases; bases with no gene match: 6. CDR3 sequence: CASSVVPSGVSDTQYF. The CDR3 DNA follows: TGTGCCAGCAGCGTAGTTCCTAGCGGGGTGTCAGATACGCAGTATTTT.

The chain has TRBV9 and TRBJ2-1; TRBD2 matches 8 bases. J lost 10 bases, V lost 3 bases, and 18 bases had no gene match. Germline-derived CDR1 and CDR2 are SGDLS and YYNGEE. The CDR3 spans 17 residues. CDR3 protein: CASSAGGLAGLGGEQFF. The CDR3 DNA is TGTGCCAGCAGCGCGGGGGGGCTAGCGGGCCTCGGCGGGGAGCAGTTCTTC.

The chain couples TRBV4-2 to TRBJ1-1; a possible D gene is TRBD1 (6 bases). There are 15 residues in the CDR3. Germline assignment: CDR1 LGHNA and CDR2 YNFKEQ. V dropped 4 bases and J dropped 0 bases, with 12 bases sitting between them. DNA for the CDR3: TGTGCCAGCAGCCCACAGGGATTCATGAACACTGAAGCTTTCTTT. Translated: CASSPQGFMNTEAFF.